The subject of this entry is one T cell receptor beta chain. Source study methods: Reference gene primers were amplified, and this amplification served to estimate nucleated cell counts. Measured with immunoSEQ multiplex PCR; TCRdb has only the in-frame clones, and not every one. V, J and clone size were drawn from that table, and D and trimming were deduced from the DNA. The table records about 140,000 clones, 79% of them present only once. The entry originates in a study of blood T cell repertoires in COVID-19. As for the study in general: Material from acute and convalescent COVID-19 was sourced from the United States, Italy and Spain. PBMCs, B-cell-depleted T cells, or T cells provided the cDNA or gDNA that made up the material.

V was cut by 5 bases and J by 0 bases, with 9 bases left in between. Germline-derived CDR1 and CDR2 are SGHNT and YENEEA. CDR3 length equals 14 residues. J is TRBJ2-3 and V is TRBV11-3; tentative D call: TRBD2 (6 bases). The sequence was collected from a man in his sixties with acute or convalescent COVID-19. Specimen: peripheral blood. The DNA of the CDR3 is TGTGCCAGCAGCCGCGGGACTAGCACAGATACGCAGTATTTT. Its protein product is CASSRGTSTDTQYF.